This is a list of T cell receptor beta chains from one sample in a study of STAT5B mutations in CD4+ large granular lymphocyte leukemia. Sequencing used immunoSEQ multiplex PCR; TCRdb keeps in-frame clones, though not all of them. The sample has some 38,000 clones; over 70% are singletons. Sequenced sample: CD4+ T cells from blood buffy coats. Receptors originate from a human donor in good health. The CDR3 runs from the conserved cysteine through the conserved F or W. A D gene is named only where the DNA matches it firmly. Clone size is shown for a subset of rows, as once, few, many or a class of expanded clone.

CDR3aa | CDR3nt | v_gene | abundance | len | d_gene | j_gene
CASSLQTGGNIQYF | TGCGCCAGCAGCTTACAGACAGGGGGGAACATTCAGTACTTC | TRBV5-1 | . | 14 | TRBD1 | TRBJ2-4
CASRPTAGQGVSYEQYF | TGTGCCAGCAGACCTACAGCCGGACAGGGGGTCTCCTACGAGCAGTACTTC | TRBV7-9 | . | 17 | TRBD1 | TRBJ2-7
CASSPPGTGELFF | TGTGCCAGCTCACCACCGGGCACCGGGGAGCTGTTTTTT | TRBV18 | few | 13 | . | TRBJ2-2
CSAGLAGGIYEQYF | TGCAGCGCGGGACTAGCGGGAGGGATCTACGAGCAGTACTTC | TRBV29-1 | . | 14 | TRBD2 | TRBJ2-7
CASSLWGAYEQYF | TGTGCCAGCAGCTTATGGGGGGCCTACGAGCAGTACTTC | TRBV7-9 | once | 13 | . | TRBJ2-7
CAGGEWVSGNTIYF | TGTGCCGGAGGGGAGTGGGTCTCTGGAAACACCATATATTTT | TRBV6-5 | . | 14 | . | TRBJ1-3
CASSLDGRDGGEQYF | TGTGCCAGCAGCTTGGATGGGAGGGATGGCGGCGAGCAGTACTTC | TRBV5-8 | . | 15 | TRBD2 | TRBJ2-7
CASSDSRRTVYNEQFF | TGTGCCAGCAGTGACTCTCGAAGGACAGTCTACAATGAGCAGTTCTTC | TRBV25-1 | . | 16 | . | TRBJ2-1
CASSSQWDTQYF | TGTGCCAGCAGCTCTCAGTGGGATACGCAGTATTTT | TRBV11-2 | . | 12 | . | TRBJ2-3
CASSFSSGGNTGELFF | TGTGCTAGCAGCTTTTCTAGCGGGGGGAACACCGGGGAGCTGTTTTTT | TRBV7-7 | once | 16 | TRBD2 | TRBJ2-2
CASTTSAWGVGQPQHF | TGTGCCAGCACCACCTCGGCGTGGGGGGTGGGACAGCCCCAGCATTTT | TRBV28 | . | 16 | . | TRBJ1-5
CASSLLGQSNEQFF | TGCGCCAGCAGCTTGTTGGGACAGTCCAATGAGCAGTTCTTC | TRBV5-1 | . | 14 | TRBD1 | TRBJ2-1
CASSLTSGWGGYTF | TGTGCCAGCAGCTTAACGTCAGGTTGGGGCGGCTACACCTTC | TRBV7-3 | . | 14 | . | TRBJ1-2
CASSQYRPSGSYTGELFF | TGTGCCAGCAGCCAATACCGCCCTAGCGGGAGTTACACCGGGGAGCTGTTTTTT | TRBV27 | . | 18 | TRBD2 | TRBJ2-2
CASTYGYSGNTIYF | TGTGCCAGCACCTACGGATACTCTGGAAACACCATATATTTT | TRBV6-6 | . | 14 | . | TRBJ1-3
CASSVGGGALDGTEAFF | TGTGCCAGCAGCGTGGGAGGGGGCGCTTTGGATGGGACTGAAGCTTTCTTT | TRBV9 | . | 17 | TRBD1 | TRBJ1-1
CASSPGQGVTEETQYF | TGCGCCAGCAGCCCTGGACAGGGGGTTACCGAAGAGACCCAGTACTTC | TRBV4-1 | . | 16 | TRBD1 | TRBJ2-5
CASSPRQGNSPLHF | TGCGCCAGCAGCCCCAGACAGGGAAATTCACCCCTCCACTTT | TRBV5-1 | few | 14 | TRBD1 | TRBJ1-6
CASSSGTLSYEQFF | TGTGCCAGCAGCTCCGGGACCCTTTCATATGAGCAGTTCTTC | TRBV11-2 | . | 14 | . | TRBJ2-1
CASSIPTGLGEQFF | TGTGCCAGCAGTATACCGACAGGGCTCGGTGAGCAGTTCTTC | TRBV27 | once | 14 | TRBD1 | TRBJ2-1
CASTPPQGTGNTIYF | TGTGCCAGCACCCCCCCACAAGGGACTGGAAACACCATATATTTT | TRBV28 | . | 15 | . | TRBJ1-3
CAISADYTGELFF | TGTGCCATCAGTGCCGACTACACCGGGGAGCTGTTTTTT | TRBV10-3 | . | 13 | . | TRBJ2-2
CASSQDLSGGYEQYF | TGCGCCAGCAGCCAAGATCTTAGCGGTGGATACGAGCAGTACTTC | TRBV4-1 | . | 15 | . | TRBJ2-7
CASSLGASFNEQFF | TGTGCCAGCAGCTTAGGGGCTAGCTTTAATGAGCAGTTCTTC | TRBV11-3 | . | 14 | . | TRBJ2-1
CASSTTGAAEQYF | TGTGCCAGCTCGACGACAGGGGCGGCCGAGCAGTACTTC | TRBV18 | once | 13 | TRBD1 | TRBJ2-7